The 14 T cell receptor beta chains given below trace back to one sample, sequenced in a study of tissue T cells after allogeneic stem cell transplantation. TCRdb's copy holds only in-frame clones and misses some; the assay was immunoSEQ multiplex PCR. Of several thousand clones in the sample, 45% were seen once. This sample's time point: mouse harvest day 7 after allogeneic transplant. Mouse grafts combined 10^7 T-cell-depleted bone marrow cells with 10^6 splenic CD5+ T cells. The sequencing input was gut tissue. All receptors come from a female BALB/c mouse given C57BL/6 T cells with graft-versus-host disease after an allogeneic hematopoietic cell transplant.

Notes on this clone: Gene names and germline match the mouse. The read stops 1 residue short of the end of the CDR3; the missing end is completed from the germline J gene. This sequence joins TRBV17 and TRBJ2-5; perhaps TRBD2 as D (6 bases). The CDR3 covers 14 residues. Germline V gene data show CDR1 as MNHDT and CDR2 as YYDKIL. V lost 2 bases and J lost 2, with 8 bases in between. The CDR3 sequence: CASSRLGFQDTQYF. Partial CDR3 DNA: TGTGCTAGCAGTAGACTGGGGTTCCAAGACACCCAGTAC.

In regard to this clone: The listed genes are named as in mouse. The read terminates 1 residue before the CDR3 end, so the remaining end is supplied by the germline J gene. V is TRBV15 and J is TRBJ1-1, with a tentative D call TRBD1 (6 bases). This CDR3 comprises 11 residues. The germline V gene has CDR1 SGHND and CDR2 FRSKSL. Trimming cost V 1 base and J 11 bases, with 8 bases left between them. CDR3 bases read: TGTGCCAGCAGTTTAGACAGGGCGGTCTTC. Amino acids: CASSLDRAVF. From start to end, the CDR3 is CASSLDRAVFF.

As to this clone: Gene labels here are mouse ones. The CDR3 end lies 1 residue beyond the end of the read and is filled in from the germline J gene. The chain joins TRBV3 to TRBJ1-1; D uncertain. This CDR3 contains 14 residues. Trimming left V 2 bases short and J 0 bases short, with 7 bases between. The germline gives CDR1 SNHLY, CDR2 FYNGKV (reference sequence). The CDR3 DNA, read in part, is TGTGCCAGCAGCTTAACATCTGCAAACACAGAAGTCTTC. It specifies CASSLTSANTEVF. From start to end, the CDR3 is CASSLTSANTEVFF.

For this clone: Germline and genes: mouse. Read coverage stops 1 residue before the CDR3 terminus; the germline J gene supplies the remainder. The rearrangement uses TRBV12-2 and TRBJ2-5; 7 bases are a match to TRBD1. V lost 0 bases to trimming and J lost 4 bases; unmatched junction nucleotides: 3. Germline CDR1 and CDR2: SGHLS and HYDKME. The CDR3 runs 14 residues. The CDR3 bases that were read are TGTGCCAGCTCTCTCGGGACAGCCAAAGACACCCAGTAC. Protein product: CASSLGTAKDTQY. The whole CDR3 sequence reads CASSLGTAKDTQYF. The entire variable domain, with the rest obtained from reference TRBV12-2 and TRBJ2-5, is as follows: NSGVVQSPRYIIKGKGERSILKCIPISGHLSVAWYQQTQGQELKFFIQHYDKMERDKGNLPSRFSVQQFDDYHSEMNMSALELEDSAVYFCASSLGTAKDTQYFGPGTRLLVL.

As to this clone: Germline and genes here are mouse. The read ends 1 residue shy of where the CDR3 ends; the end is completed using the germline J gene. The chain joins TRBV23 to TRBJ1-1. Germline V gene lookup returns CDR1 KGHTA and CDR2 FQNQQP. The CDR3 contains 11 residues. This chain's CDR3 is CSSTGGTEVFF. The DNA read from the CDR3 is TGCTCCAGCACGGGGGGCACAGAAGTCTTC.

A note on this clone: All gene names here are mouse names. With the read ending 1 residue before the CDR3 end, the germline J gene is used to fill in that end. The chain joins TRBV15 to TRBJ2-4; 7 nucleotides line up with TRBD2. CDR3 size: 12 residues. Germline-derived CDR1 and CDR2 are SGHND and FRSKSL. V shed 3 bases and J 7 bases; nucleotides not matched to a gene: 1. The part of the CDR3 DNA that was read is TGTGCCAGCAGTTTGGGGGGGGACACCTTGTAC. Protein product: CASSLGGDTLY. The CDR3 reads in full as CASSLGGDTLYF. Full variable domain (rest looked up from reference TRBV15 and TRBJ2-4): DAGVTQTPRHEVAEKGQTIILKCEPVSGHNDLFWYRQTKIQGLELLSYFRSKSLMEDGGAFKDRFKAEMLNSSFSTLKIQPTEPKDSAVYLCASSLGGDTLYFGAGTRLSVL.

In regard to this clone: Mouse gene names and germline throughout. The DNA ends 1 residue before the CDR3 does, and the rest of the CDR3 is filled in from the germline J gene. The gene calls are TRBV26 and TRBJ2-2, with D perhaps assigned TRBD1 or TRBD2 (6 bases each). The CDR3 spans 15 residues. The germline V gene has CDR1 KGHPV and CDR2 FQNQEV (reference sequence). The V gene lost 2 bases and the J gene lost 2 bases, with 9 bases spanning the gap. The CDR3 DNA, read in part, is TGTGCCAGCAGTCTGAGGGGGGAGAACACCGGGCAGCTCTAC. It is translated as CASSLRGENTGQLY. The entire CDR3 sequence reads CASSLRGENTGQLYF.

This clone is medium-sized. Gene labels here are mouse ones. The DNA ends 1 residue before the CDR3 does, and the rest of the CDR3 is filled in from the germline J gene. The rearrangement links TRBV16 to TRBJ2-7, with a tentative D call TRBD2 (6 bases). The CDR3 is made up of 13 amino acids. V lost 0 bases and J 6 bases, leaving 9 bases between the germline ends. CDR1 SGHSA and CDR2 FRNQAP come from the germline V gene. The DNA read from the CDR3 is TGTGCAAGCAGCTTAGATGGGGGTGGTGAACAGTAC. Encoded protein: CASSLDGGGEQY. In full, the CDR3 is CASSLDGGGEQYF. The full variable domain, rest sourced from reference TRBV16 and TRBJ2-7, is NAGVIQTPRHKVTGKGQEATLWCEPISGHSAVFWYRQTIVQGLEFLTYFRNQAPIDDSGMPKERFSAQMPNQSHSTLKIQSTQPQDSAVYLCASSLDGGGEQYFGPGTRLTVL.

On this clone: Gene names are the mouse ones. The sequence runs out 1 residue before the end of the CDR3; the remainder is reconstructed from the germline J gene. The chain uses TRBV24 and TRBJ1-6; D might be TRBD1 (6 bases). TRBJ1-6 is an ORF, with its function uncertain. Germline V gene sequence: CDR1 KGHTA, CDR2 FRNEEI. There are 13 residues in the CDR3. Trimming removed 4 bases from V and 7 bases from J, with 8 bases in between. The CDR3 spells CASSQGHNSPLYF. The CDR3 DNA, read in part, is TGTGCCAGCAGTCAGGGACACAATTCGCCCCTCTAC.

This clone has a handful of counts. The genes and germline here are from mouse. The read terminates 1 residue before the CDR3 end, so the remaining end is supplied by the germline J gene. The rearrangement joins TRBV3 to TRBJ1-1, with TRBD1 matching over 7 bases. J lost 0 bases, V lost 3 bases, and 1 base had no gene match. This CDR3 is 14 amino acids long. The germline gives CDR1 SNHLY, CDR2 FYNGKV (reference sequence). CDR3 residues: CASSFRGSNTEVFF. The CDR3 DNA, read in part, is TGTGCCAGCAGCTTCAGGGGGTCAAACACAGAAGTCTTC.

In the case of this clone: Gene names are the mouse ones. The read ends 1 residue early relative to the CDR3; the germline J gene fills the gap. The chain couples TRBV3 to TRBJ1-1; TRBD1 aligns across 8 bases. Germline CDR1 and CDR2: SNHLY and FYNGKV (reference sequence). The CDR3 is made up of 13 amino acids. J lost 4 bases, V lost 6 bases, and 4 bases had no gene match. The sequenced CDR3 bases are TGTGCCAGCAGTGACAGGGGCGTCACAGAAGTCTTC. It specifies CASSDRGVTEVF. The complete CDR3 reads CASSDRGVTEVFF.

For this clone: Gene names and germline refer to mouse. The read terminates 1 residue ahead of where the CDR3 ends, so the germline J gene completes it. The V and J genes are TRBV26 and TRBJ1-4; TRBD1 matches 7 bases. V was pared by 0 bases and J by 3 bases, with 1 base of the junction left unmatched. From germline, CDR1 is KGHPV and CDR2 FQNQEV (reference sequence). The CDR3 consists of 15 residues. The CDR3 DNA, read in part, is TGTGCCAGCAGTCTGTCGGGGACAGCCAACGAAAGATTATTT. It specifies CASSLSGTANERLF. The full CDR3 sequence reads CASSLSGTANERLFF.

About this clone: The germline and genes are mouse ones. Sequencing ends 1 residue short of the CDR3 end; the germline J gene provides the rest. The gene calls are TRBV5 and TRBJ1-6; 7 positions match TRBD1. TRBJ1-6 is treated as an ORF (open reading frame) with a function not yet certain. This CDR3 is built from 15 residues. Germline V gives CDR1 LGHNA, CDR2 YNLKQL (reference sequence). The ends lost 4 bases at V and 6 bases at J; junction bases unmatched: 6. Here the CDR3 reads CASSRSGGSNSPLYF. The covered CDR3 bases are TGTGCCAGCAGCCGCTCAGGGGGGAGTAATTCGCCCCTCTAC.

About this clone itself: Mouse names are used for the genes. The read terminates 1 residue before the CDR3 end, so the remaining end is supplied by the germline J gene. The chain joins TRBV15 to TRBJ2-7, with D uncertain. The CDR3 runs 12 residues. The V gene's germline CDR1 is SGHND and CDR2 FRSKSL. V shed 7 bases and J shed 0 bases, with 7 bases lying between them. The CDR3 loop is CASKGNSYEQYF. CDR3 DNA, as far as it was read: TGTGCCAGCAAGGGCAACTCCTATGAACAGTAC.